What follows is one T cell receptor beta chain and its context. No antigen is known for it. These data come from a study of CXCR3-negative and CXCR3-positive naive CD8 T cells. Whole-study findings and limits: Expression of CXCR3 was partially reduced after cryopreservation, and fresh PBMCs were used in most assays. Surface CD5 matched across naive subsets, and TRB CDR3 properties served to infer TCR strength.

Carrying UMI labels, the TRB cDNA libraries were prepared through 5' RACE. TCRdb derives one entry per CDR3 protein from the 5' RACE reads, leaving out DNA. The ten most abundant clones cover 0.9% to 1.2% of a sample with 75,000 to 95,000 distinct CDR3 sequences. The sequence was collected from a human donor in good health. Some clones in this sample may be carry-over from other donors' samples. The source material was naive CXCR3- CD8+ T cells from blood. The subset: CD45RO-CCR7+CD27+CD95- naive CD8+ T cells lacking CXCR3 (TNR3-).

CDR3 amino acids: CASSLDTEEPHEQYF. The chain joins TRBV7-2 to TRBJ2-7. Germline loops: CDR1 SGHTA, CDR2 FQGNSA. This CDR3 region has 15 residues.